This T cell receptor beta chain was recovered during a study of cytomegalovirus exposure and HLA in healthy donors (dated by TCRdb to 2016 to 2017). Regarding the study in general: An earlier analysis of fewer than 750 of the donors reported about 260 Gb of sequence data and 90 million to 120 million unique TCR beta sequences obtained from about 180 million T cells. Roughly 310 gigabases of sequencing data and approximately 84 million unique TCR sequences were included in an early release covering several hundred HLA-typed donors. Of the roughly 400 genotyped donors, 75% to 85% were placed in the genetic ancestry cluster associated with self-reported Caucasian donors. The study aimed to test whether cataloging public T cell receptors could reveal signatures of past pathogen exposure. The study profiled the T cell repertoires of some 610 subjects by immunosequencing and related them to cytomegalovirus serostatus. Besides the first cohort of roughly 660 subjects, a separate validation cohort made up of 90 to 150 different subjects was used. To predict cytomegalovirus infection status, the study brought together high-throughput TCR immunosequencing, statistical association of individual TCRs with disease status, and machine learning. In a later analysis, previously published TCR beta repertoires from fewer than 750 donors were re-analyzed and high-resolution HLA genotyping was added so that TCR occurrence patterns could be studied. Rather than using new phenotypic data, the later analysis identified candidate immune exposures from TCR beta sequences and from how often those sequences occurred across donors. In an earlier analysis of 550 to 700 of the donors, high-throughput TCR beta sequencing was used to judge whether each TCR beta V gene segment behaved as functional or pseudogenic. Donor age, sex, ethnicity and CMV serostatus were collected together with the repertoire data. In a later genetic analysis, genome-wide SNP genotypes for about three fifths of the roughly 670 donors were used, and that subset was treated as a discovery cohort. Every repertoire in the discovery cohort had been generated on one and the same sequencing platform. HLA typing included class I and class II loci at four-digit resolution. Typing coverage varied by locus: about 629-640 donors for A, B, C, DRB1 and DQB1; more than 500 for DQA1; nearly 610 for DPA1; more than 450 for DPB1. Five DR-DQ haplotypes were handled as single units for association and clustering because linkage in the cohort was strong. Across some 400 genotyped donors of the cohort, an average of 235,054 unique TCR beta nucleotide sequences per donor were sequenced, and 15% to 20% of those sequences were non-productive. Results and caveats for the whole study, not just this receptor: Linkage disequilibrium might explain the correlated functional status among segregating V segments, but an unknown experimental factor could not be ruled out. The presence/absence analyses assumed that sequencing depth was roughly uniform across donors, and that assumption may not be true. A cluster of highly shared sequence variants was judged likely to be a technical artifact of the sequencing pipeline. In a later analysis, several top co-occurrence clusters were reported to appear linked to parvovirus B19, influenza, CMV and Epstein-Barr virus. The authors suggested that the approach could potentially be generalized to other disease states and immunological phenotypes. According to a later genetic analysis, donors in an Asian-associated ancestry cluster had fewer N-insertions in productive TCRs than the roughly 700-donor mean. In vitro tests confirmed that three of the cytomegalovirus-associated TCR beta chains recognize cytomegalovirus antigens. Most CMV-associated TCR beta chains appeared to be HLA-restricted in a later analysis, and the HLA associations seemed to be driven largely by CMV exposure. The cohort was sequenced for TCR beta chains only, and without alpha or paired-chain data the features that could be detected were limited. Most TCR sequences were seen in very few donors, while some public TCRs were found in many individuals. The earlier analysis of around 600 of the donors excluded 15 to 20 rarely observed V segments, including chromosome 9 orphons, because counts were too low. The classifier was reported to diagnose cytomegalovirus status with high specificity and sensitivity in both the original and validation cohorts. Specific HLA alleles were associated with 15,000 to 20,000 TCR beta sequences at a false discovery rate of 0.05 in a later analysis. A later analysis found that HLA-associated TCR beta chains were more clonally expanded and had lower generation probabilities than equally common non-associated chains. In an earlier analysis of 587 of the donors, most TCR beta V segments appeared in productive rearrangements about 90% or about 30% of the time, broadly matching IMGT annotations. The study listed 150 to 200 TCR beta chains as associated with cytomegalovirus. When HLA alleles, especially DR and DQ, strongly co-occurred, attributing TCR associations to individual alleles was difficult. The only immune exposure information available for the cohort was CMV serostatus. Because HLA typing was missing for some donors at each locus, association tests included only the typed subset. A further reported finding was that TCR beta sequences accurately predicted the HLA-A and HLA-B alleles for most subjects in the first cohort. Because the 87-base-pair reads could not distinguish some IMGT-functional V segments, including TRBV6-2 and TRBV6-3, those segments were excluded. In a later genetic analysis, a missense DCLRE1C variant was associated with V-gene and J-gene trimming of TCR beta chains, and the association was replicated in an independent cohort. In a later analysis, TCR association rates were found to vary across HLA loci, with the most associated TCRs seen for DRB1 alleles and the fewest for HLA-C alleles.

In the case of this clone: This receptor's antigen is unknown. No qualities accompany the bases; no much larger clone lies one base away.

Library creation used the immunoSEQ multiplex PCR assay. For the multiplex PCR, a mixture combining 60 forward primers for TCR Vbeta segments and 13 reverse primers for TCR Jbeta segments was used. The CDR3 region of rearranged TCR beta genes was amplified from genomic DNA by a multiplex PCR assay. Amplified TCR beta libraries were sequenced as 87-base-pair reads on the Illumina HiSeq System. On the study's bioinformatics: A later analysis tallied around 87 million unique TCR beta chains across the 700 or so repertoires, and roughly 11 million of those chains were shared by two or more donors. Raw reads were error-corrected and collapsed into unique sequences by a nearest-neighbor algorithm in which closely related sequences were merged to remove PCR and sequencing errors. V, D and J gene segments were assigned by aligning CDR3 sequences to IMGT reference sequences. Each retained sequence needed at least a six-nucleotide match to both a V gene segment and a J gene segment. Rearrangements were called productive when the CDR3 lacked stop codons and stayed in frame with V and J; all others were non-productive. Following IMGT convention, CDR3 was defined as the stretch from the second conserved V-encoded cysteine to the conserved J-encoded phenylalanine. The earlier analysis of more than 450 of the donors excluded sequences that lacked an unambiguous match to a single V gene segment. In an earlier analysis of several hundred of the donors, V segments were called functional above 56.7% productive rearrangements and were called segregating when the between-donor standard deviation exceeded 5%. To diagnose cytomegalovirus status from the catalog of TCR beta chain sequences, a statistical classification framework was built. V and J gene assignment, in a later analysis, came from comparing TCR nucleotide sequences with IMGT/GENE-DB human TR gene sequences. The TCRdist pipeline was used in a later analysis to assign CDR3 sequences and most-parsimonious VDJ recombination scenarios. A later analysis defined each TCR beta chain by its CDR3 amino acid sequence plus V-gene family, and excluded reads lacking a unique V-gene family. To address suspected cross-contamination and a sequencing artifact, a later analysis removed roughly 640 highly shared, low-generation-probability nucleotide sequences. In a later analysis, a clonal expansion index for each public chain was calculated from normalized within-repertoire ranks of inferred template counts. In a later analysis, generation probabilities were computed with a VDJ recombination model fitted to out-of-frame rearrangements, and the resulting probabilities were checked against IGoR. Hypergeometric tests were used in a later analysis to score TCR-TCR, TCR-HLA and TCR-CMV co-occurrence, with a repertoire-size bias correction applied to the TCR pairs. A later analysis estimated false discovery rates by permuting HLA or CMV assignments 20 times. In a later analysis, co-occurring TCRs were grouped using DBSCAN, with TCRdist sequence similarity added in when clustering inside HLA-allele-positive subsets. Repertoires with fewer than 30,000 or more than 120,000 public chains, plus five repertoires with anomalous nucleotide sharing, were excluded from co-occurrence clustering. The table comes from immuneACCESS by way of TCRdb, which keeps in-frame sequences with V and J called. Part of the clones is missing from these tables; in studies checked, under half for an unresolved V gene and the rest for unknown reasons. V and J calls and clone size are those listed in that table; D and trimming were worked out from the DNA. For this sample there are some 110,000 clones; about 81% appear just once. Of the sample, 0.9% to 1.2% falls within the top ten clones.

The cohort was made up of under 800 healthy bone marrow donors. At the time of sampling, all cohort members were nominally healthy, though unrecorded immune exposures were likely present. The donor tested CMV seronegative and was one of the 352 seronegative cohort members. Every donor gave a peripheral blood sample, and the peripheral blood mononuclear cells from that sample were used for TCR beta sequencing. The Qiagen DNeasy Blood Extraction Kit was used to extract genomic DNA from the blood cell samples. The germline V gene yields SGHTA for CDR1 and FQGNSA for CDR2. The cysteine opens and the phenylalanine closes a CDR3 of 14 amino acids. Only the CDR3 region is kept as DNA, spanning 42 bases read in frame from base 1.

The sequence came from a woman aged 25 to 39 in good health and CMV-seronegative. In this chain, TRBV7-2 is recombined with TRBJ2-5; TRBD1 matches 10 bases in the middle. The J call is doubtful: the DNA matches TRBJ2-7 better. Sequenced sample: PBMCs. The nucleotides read TGTGCCAGCAGCGCCGACAGGGGGCATAACGAGCAGTACTTC. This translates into CASSADRGHNEQYF.